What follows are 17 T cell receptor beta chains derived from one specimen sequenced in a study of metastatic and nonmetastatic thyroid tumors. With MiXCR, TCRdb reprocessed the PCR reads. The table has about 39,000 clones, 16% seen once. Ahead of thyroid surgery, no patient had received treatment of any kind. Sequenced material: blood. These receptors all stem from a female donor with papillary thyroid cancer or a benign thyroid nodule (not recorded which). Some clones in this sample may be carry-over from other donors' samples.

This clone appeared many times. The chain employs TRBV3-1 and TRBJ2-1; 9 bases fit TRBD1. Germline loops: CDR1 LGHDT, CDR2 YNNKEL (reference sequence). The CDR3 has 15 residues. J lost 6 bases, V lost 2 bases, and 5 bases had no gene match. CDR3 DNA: TGTGCCAGCAGCCAAACAGGGGGCTTAGGCAATGAGCAGTTCTTC. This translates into CASSQTGGLGNEQFF.

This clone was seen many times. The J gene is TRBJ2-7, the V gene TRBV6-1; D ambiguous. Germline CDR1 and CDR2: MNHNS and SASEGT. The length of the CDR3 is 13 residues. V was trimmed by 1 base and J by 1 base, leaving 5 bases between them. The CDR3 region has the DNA TGTGCCAGCAGTGAAGAGCTATCCTACGAGCAGTACTTC. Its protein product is CASSEELSYEQYF.

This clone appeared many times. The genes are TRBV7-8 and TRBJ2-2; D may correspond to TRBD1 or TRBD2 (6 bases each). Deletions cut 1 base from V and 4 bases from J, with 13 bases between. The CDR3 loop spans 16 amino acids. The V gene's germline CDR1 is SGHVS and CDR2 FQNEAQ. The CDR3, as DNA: TGTGCCAGCAGCTTAGTCGGGGGCGGATTCACCGGGGAGCTGTTTTTT. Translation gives CASSLVGGGFTGELFF.

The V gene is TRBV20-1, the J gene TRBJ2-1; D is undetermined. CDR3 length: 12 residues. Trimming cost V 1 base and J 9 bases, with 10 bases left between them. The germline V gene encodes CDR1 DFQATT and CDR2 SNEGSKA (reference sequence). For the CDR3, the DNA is TGCAGTGCTAGAGTAGGAGTCGGTGAGCAGTTCTTC. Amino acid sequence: CSARVGVGEQFF.

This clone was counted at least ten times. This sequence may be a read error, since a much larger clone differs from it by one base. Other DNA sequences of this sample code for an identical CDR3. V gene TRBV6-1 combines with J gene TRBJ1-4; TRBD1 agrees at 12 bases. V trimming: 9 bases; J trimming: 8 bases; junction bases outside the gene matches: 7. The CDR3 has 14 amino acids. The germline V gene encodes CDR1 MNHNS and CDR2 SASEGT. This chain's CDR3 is CASRTGQGAEKLFF. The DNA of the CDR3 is TGTGCCAGTAGGACGGGACAGGGGGCGGAAAAACTGTTTTTT.

The CDR3: CASSLPLGQGGSPLHF. The CDR3 DNA is TGCGCCAGCAGCTTGCCATTGGGACAGGGGGGTTCACCCCTCCACTTT. The V call is TRBV5-1, the J call TRBJ1-6; the match to TRBD1 covers 11 bases. CDR3 size: 16 residues. Germline-derived CDR1 and CDR2 are SGHRS and YFSETQ. Unmatched junction bases numbered 6, after V lost 1 base and J lost 9 bases.

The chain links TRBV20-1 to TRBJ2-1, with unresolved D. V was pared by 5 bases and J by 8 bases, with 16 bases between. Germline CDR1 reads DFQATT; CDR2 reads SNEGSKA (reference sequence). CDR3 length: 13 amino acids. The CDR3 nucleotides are TGCAGTGCTCGCTCCCTTACGTCCGATGAGCAGTTCTTC. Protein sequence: CSARSLTSDEQFF.

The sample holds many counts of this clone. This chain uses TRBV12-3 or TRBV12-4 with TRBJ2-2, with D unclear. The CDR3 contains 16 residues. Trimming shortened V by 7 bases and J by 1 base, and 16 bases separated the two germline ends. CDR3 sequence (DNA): TGTGCCAGCACCACCTCTTTTACTGGGAACACCGGGGAGCTGTTTTTT. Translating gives CASTTSFTGNTGELFF.

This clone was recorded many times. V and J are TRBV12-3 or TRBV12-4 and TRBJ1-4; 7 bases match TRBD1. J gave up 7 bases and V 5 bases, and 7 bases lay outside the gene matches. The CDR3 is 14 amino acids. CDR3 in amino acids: CASSSRGGVEKLFF. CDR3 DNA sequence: TGTGCCAGCAGTAGCAGGGGGGGAGTTGAAAAACTGTTTTTT.

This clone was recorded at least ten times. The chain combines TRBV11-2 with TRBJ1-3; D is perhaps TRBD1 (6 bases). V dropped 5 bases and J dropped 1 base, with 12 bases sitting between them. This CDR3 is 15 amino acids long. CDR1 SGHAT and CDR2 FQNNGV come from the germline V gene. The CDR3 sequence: CASSTGAFSGNTIYF. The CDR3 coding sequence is TGTGCCAGCAGCACGGGGGCCTTTTCTGGAAACACCATATATTTT.

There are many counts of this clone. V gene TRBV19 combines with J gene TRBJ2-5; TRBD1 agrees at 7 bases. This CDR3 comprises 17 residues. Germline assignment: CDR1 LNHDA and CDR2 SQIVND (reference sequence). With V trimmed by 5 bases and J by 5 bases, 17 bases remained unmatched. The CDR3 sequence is CASSPGDRRGPRETQYF. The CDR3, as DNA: TGTGCCAGTAGTCCCGGTGATCGTAGGGGGCCCCGGGAGACCCAGTACTTC.

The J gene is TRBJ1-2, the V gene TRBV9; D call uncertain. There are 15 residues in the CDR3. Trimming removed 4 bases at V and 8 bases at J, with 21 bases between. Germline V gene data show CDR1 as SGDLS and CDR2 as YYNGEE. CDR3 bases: TGTGCCAGCAGCCGATCTCCTTCAGTACCTTGGGGCTACACCTTC. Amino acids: CASSRSPSVPWGYTF. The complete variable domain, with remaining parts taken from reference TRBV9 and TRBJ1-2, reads DSGVTQTPKHLITATGQRVTLRCSPRSGDLSVYWYQQSLDQGLQFLIQYYNGEERAKGNILERFSAQQFPDLHSELNLSSLELGDSALYFCASSRSPSVPWGYTFGSGTRLTVV.

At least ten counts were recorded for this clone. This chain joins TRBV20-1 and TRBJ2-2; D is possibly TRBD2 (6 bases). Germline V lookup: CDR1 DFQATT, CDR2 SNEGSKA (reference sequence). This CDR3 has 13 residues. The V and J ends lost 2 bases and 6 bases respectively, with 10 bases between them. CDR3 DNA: TGCAGTGCTAGACTTACTAGCTCCGGGGAGCTGTTTTTT. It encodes CSARLTSSGELFF.

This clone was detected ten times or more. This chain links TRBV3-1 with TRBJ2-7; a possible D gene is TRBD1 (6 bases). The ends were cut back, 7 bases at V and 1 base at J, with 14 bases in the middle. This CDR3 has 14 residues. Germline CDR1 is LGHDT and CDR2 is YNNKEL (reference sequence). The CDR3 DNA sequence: TGTGCCAGCACCTACGGGACAACATCCTACGAGCAGTACTTC. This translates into CASTYGTTSYEQYF.

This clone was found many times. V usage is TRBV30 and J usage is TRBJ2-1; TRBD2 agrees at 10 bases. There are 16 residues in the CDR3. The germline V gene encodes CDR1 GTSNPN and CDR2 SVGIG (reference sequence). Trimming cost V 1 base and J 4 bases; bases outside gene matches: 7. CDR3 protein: CAWSGSGTSDYNEQFF. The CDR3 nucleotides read TGTGCCTGGAGTGGGTCCGGGACTAGCGATTACAATGAGCAGTTCTTC.

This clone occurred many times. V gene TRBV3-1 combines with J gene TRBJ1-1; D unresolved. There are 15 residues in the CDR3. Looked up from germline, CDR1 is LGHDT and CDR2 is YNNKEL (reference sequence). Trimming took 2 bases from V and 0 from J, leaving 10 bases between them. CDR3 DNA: TGTGCCAGCAGCCAAAGTTGGGTTATGAACACTGAAGCTTTCTTT. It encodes CASSQSWVMNTEAFF.

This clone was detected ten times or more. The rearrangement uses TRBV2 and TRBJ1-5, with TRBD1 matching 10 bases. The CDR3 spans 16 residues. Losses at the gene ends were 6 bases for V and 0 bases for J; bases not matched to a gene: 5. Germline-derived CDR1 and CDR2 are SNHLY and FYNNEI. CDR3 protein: CASRPGQGYSNQPQHF. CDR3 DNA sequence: TGTGCCAGCAGACCGGGACAGGGGTATAGCAATCAGCCCCAGCATTTT.